These 11 T cell receptor beta chains share one sample of origin, sequenced in a study of blood T cell repertoires in COVID-19. Clones were sequenced by immunoSEQ multiplex PCR, and TCRdb holds only the in-frame ones, with some missing. The sample shows around 150,000 clones, roughly 93% of them seen only once. Material: peripheral blood. Source of these receptors: a woman aged 50 to 60 with acute or convalescent COVID-19.

The gene calls are TRBV6-5 and TRBJ2-3; D is possibly TRBD2 (6 bases). Germline CDR1 MNHEY, CDR2 SVGAGI. This CDR3 spans 13 amino acids. Trimming stripped 1 base from V and 6 bases from J, with 8 bases between. The CDR3: CASSYLGRDTQYF. DNA of the CDR3: TGTGCCAGCAGTTACTTGGGGAGGGATACGCAGTATTTT.

The gene calls are TRBV27 and TRBJ1-2, with 8 bases fitting TRBD1. The V gene end was trimmed by 5 bases and the J gene end by 4 bases; junction bases not matched to a gene: 18. The CDR3 loop spans 18 amino acids. The germline V gene encodes CDR1 MNHEY and CDR2 SMNVEV (reference sequence). The CDR3 protein is CASSPRGRGRVRGYGYTF. The CDR3 nucleotides read TGTGCCAGCAGTCCCCGAGGCAGGGGGCGGGTAAGAGGCTATGGCTACACCTTC.

V is TRBV6-1 and J is TRBJ2-7; a weak D match, TRBD2 (6 bases). The CDR3 consists of 16 residues. From germline, CDR1 is MNHNS and CDR2 SASEGT. Trimming shortened V by 3 bases and J by 2 bases, and 17 bases separated the two germline ends. The CDR3: CASSDIAGTGPYEQYF. The CDR3 DNA sequence: TGTGCCAGCAGTGACATAGCCGGGACTGGACCCTACGAGCAGTACTTC.

This clone was seen just once. In DNA form, the CDR3 reads TGTGCCAGCAGCCAAGATTGGAGCTCCTACGAGCAGTACTTC. This codes for CASSQDWSSYEQYF. The V and J genes are TRBV3-1 (or the pseudogene TRBV3-2) and TRBJ2-7; D gene uncertain. V lost 0 bases to trimming and J lost 0 bases, with 6 bases between them. The CDR3 has 14 residues. Germline-derived CDR1 and CDR2 are LGHDT and YNNKEL (reference sequence).

The chain links TRBV4-3 to TRBJ1-3; unclear D gene. CDR1 LGHNA and CDR2 YSLEER come from the germline V gene. This CDR3 contains 15 residues. Trimming stripped 0 bases from V and 4 bases from J, with 10 bases between. The CDR3: CASSQDRGSGNTIYF. The DNA of the CDR3 is TGCGCCAGCAGCCAAGATCGGGGTTCAGGAAACACCATATATTTT.

The V and J genes are TRBV30 and TRBJ1-3; no firm D call. Trimming pared 3 bases from V and 0 bases from J, leaving 9 bases between. Germline CDR1 is GTSNPN and CDR2 is SVGIG (reference sequence). The CDR3 loop spans 14 amino acids. Written as DNA, the CDR3 is TGTGCCTGGAGAAGGAGGACCTCTGGAAACACCATATATTTT. Protein sequence: CAWRRRTSGNTIYF.

The chain uses TRBV12-5 and TRBJ2-7, with TRBD2 matching over 8 bases. Germline CDR1 and CDR2: LGHNT and FRNRAP. The junction had 12 bases not matched to a gene; V was cut back by 5 bases and J by 6 bases. CDR3 length equals 15 residues. This CDR3 reads CASGTLRGLVGEQYF. The CDR3 coding sequence is TGTGCTAGTGGTACGCTGAGGGGACTAGTAGGCGAGCAGTACTTC.

The V call is TRBV23-1, the J call TRBJ2-5; 12 positions agree with TRBD1. TRBV23-1 belongs to the ORF category, with a function that is uncertain. V trimming: 8 bases; J trimming: 5 bases; junction bases outside the gene matches: 9. This CDR3 spans 15 amino acids. As DNA, the CDR3 is TGCGCCAGCCTCCCGGGACAGGGGGCGCGGGAGACCCAGTACTTC. It specifies CASLPGQGARETQYF.

The chain is built from TRBV9 and TRBJ2-7, with a weak D call TRBD2 (6 bases). The CDR3 has 14 residues. The V end lost 0 bases, the J end lost 6 bases, and 13 bases lay between the germline ends. CDR1 and CDR2 from the germline V gene are SGDLS and YYNGEE. This CDR3 reads CASSVGVVEGEQYF. CDR3 sequence (DNA): TGTGCCAGCAGCGTAGGGGTGGTGGAGGGCGAGCAGTACTTC.

This chain joins TRBV5-4 and TRBJ2-1; maybe TRBD2 (6 bases). Trimming cost V 1 base and J 4 bases, with 12 bases left between them. The V gene's germline CDR1 is SGHNT and CDR2 YYREEE (reference sequence). This CDR3 comprises 15 residues. The CDR3 loop is CASSLTWGEYNEQFF. The DNA for the CDR3 is TGTGCCAGCAGCTTGACGTGGGGGGAATACAATGAGCAGTTCTTC.

The chain links TRBV27 to TRBJ2-2, with 7 bases aligning to TRBD1. V dropped 0 bases and J dropped 0; count of bases not matched to a gene: 4. Germline CDR1 is MNHEY and CDR2 is SMNVEV (reference sequence). The CDR3 length is 17 residues. The CDR3 DNA follows: TGTGCCAGCAGTTTATCCTCCGACAGGGCGAACACCGGGGAGCTGTTTTTT. It is translated as CASSLSSDRANTGELFF.